This entry lists 24 T cell receptor beta chains sequenced from one sample in a study of blood T cell repertoires in COVID-19. Some clones are missing from TCRdb's copy, which holds only in-frame ones; the method was immunoSEQ multiplex PCR. The sample has 90,000 to 130,000 clones, about 75% seen once. What was sequenced was peripheral blood. The receptors come from a woman aged 80 or over with active or convalescent COVID-19.

The J gene is TRBJ2-1, the V gene TRBV9; possibly TRBD2 for D (5 bases). The CDR3 totals 16 residues. Per the germline V gene, CDR1 is SGDLS and CDR2 is YYNGEE. Trimming removed 4 bases from V and 2 bases from J, with 16 bases in between. CDR3 sequence (DNA): TGTGCCAGCAGCAAGGAGGTGGGAGTAGCCTACAATGAGCAGTTCTTC. It is translated as CASSKEVGVAYNEQFF. The complete variable domain, with remaining parts taken from reference TRBV9 and TRBJ2-1, reads DSGVTQTPKHLITATGQRVTLRCSPRSGDLSVYWYQQSLDQGLQFLIQYYNGEERAKGNILERFSAQQFPDLHSELNLSSLELGDSALYFCASSKEVGVAYNEQFFGPGTRLTVL.

The V and J genes are TRBV5-1 and TRBJ1-4; D may be TRBD1 (6 bases). Trimming took off 3 bases at V and 0 bases at J, with 12 bases between the two ends. The germline V gene has CDR1 SGHRS and CDR2 YFSETQ. This CDR3 is 16 amino acids long. CDR3 sequence (DNA): TGCGCCAGCAGCTCGGGTAGGGGGTCAACTAATGAAAAACTGTTTTTT. It codes for CASSSGRGSTNEKLFF. Full variable domain (rest looked up from reference TRBV5-1 and TRBJ1-4): KAGVTQTPRYLIKTRGQQVTLSCSPISGHRSVSWYQQTPGQGLQFLFEYFSETQRNKGNFPGRFSGRQFSNSRSEMNVSTLELGDSALYLCASSSGRGSTNEKLFFGSGTQLSVL.

The chain carries TRBV29-1 and TRBJ2-1, with 8 positions matching TRBD2. The length of the CDR3 is 16 residues. Looked up from germline, CDR1 is SQVTM and CDR2 is ANQGSEA. V shed 0 bases and J 4 bases; nucleotides not matched to a gene: 8. For the CDR3, the DNA is TGCAGCGTTGAAGACCTAACCGGGACTAGGTACAATGAGCAGTTCTTC. The encoded protein is CSVEDLTGTRYNEQFF.

The J gene is TRBJ1-1, the V gene TRBV28; D is unresolved. V was pared by 0 bases and J by 5 bases, with 13 bases between. The CDR3 is made up of 15 amino acids. Germline assignment: CDR1 MDHEN and CDR2 SYDVKM. Written as DNA, the CDR3 is TGTGCCAGCAGTTTATGGGCCAGCTCAGGAACTGAAGCTTTCTTT. This encodes CASSLWASSGTEAFF.

A note on this clone: This sample also contains other DNA sequences that code for the same CDR3. The chain recombines TRBV3-1 (or the pseudogene TRBV3-2) with TRBJ2-7; the match to TRBD2 covers 12 bases. With V trimmed by 4 bases and J by 0 bases, 4 bases remained unmatched. This CDR3 has 16 residues. Germline V gene sequence: CDR1 LGHDT, CDR2 YNNKEL (reference sequence). The CDR3 protein is CASSRGLAGISYEQYF. CDR3 bases: TGTGCCAGCAGCCGGGGACTAGCGGGCATCTCCTACGAGCAGTACTTC.

The chain is built from TRBV5-1 and TRBJ2-7, with 7 positions matching TRBD2. This CDR3 is 15 amino acids long. The V gene's germline CDR1 is SGHRS and CDR2 YFSETQ. V lost 0 bases, J lost 3 bases, and 6 bases stayed unmatched. In DNA form, the CDR3 reads TGCGCCAGCAGCTTGGAAGCTAGCGGAAACTACGAGCAGTACTTC. Its translation: CASSLEASGNYEQYF.

The genes are TRBV5-4 and TRBJ2-3, with D possibly TRBD1 on 6 matching bases. The CDR3 sequence is 13 residues long. From germline, CDR1 is SGHNT and CDR2 YYREEE (reference sequence). Trimming took 4 bases from V and 5 from J, leaving 11 bases between them. In nucleotides, the CDR3 is TGTGCCAGCAGCGATCAGACAGGAGATACGCAGTATTTT. Its protein product is CASSDQTGDTQYF.

The rearrangement uses TRBV13 and TRBJ1-6; D may be TRBD1 (5 bases). Germline-derived CDR1 and CDR2 are PRHDT and FYEKMQ (reference sequence). Trimming stripped 1 base from V and 7 bases from J, with 8 bases between. This CDR3 has 14 amino acids. DNA for the CDR3: TGTGCCAGCAGCTTAGACAGGACCAATTCACCCCTCCACTTT. Translation: CASSLDRTNSPLHF.

This clone showed up just once. The J gene is TRBJ2-2, the V gene TRBV2; D is possibly TRBD1 (5 bases). Germline V gene lookup returns CDR1 SNHLY and CDR2 FYNNEI. The CDR3 totals 14 residues. The V gene lost 3 bases and the J gene lost 1 base, with 6 bases spanning the gap. Written as DNA, the CDR3 is TGTGCCAGCAGTGACAGGGTGAACACCGGGGAGCTGTTTTTT. Residues: CASSDRVNTGELFF.

The genes are TRBV28 and TRBJ1-5, with 9 bases fitting TRBD1. CDR1 is MDHEN and CDR2 is SYDVKM in the germline V gene. V shed 6 bases, J shed 6 bases, and the junction held 6 bases outside the gene matches. CDR3 length equals 14 residues. CDR3: CASRWTGARQPQHF. Written as DNA, the CDR3 is TGTGCCAGCAGATGGACAGGGGCACGTCAGCCCCAGCATTTT.

The chain recombines TRBV28 with TRBJ1-1; TRBD1 might be the D (6 bases). The germline V gene encodes CDR1 MDHEN and CDR2 SYDVKM. V lost 8 bases, J lost 7 bases, and 17 bases lay in between. This CDR3 spans 13 amino acids. CDR3 DNA: TGTGCCAGCGGGGTTCAGGGGTGGGATGAAGCTTTCTTT. This encodes CASGVQGWDEAFF.

This rearrangement joins TRBV29-1 to TRBJ2-7; perhaps TRBD1 as D (5 bases). The CDR3 is made up of 12 amino acids. CDR1 SQVTM and CDR2 ANQGSEA come from the germline V gene. V gave up 3 bases and J gave up 6 bases, with 12 bases separating them. The CDR3 nucleotides are TGCAGCGTTGACGTTCAGGGCGTCGAGCAGTACTTC. This gives the protein CSVDVQGVEQYF.

The chain recombines TRBV19 with TRBJ2-7; TRBD2 is a possible D gene (6 bases). The germline V gene has CDR1 LNHDA and CDR2 SQIVND (reference sequence). Between the trimmed V and J ends, which lost 9 bases and 0 bases, there was a span of 15 bases. The CDR3 is 14 amino acids. This chain's CDR3 is CASTRDGLSYEQYF. CDR3 bases: TGTGCCAGCACGCGGGACGGACTCTCCTACGAGCAGTACTTC. The full variable domain, completed using reference TRBV19 and TRBJ2-7, is DGGITQSPKYLFRKEGQNVTLSCEQNLNHDAMYWYRQDPGQGLRLIYYSQIVNDFQKGDIAEGYSVSREKKESFPLTVTSAQKNPTAFYLCASTRDGLSYEQYFGPGTRLTVT.

The genes are TRBV5-1 and TRBJ2-5; no reliable D call. The CDR3 has 14 amino acids. V was shortened by 4 bases and J by 3 bases, with 13 bases between the two germline ends. Germline V CDR1 and CDR2: SGHRS, YFSETQ. The CDR3 loop is CASSPSPLEETQYF. Here the CDR3 DNA reads TGCGCCAGCAGCCCGAGCCCCCTGGAAGAGACCCAGTACTTC. The full variable domain, its missing parts supplied by reference TRBV5-1 and TRBJ2-5, is KAGVTQTPRYLIKTRGQQVTLSCSPISGHRSVSWYQQTPGQGLQFLFEYFSETQRNKGNFPGRFSGRQFSNSRSEMNVSTLELGDSALYLCASSPSPLEETQYFGPGTRLLVL.

In DNA, the CDR3 is TGCGCCAGCAGCTTGATTCCTAGCGGAATCTCCTACGAGCAGTACTTC. Residues: CASSLIPSGISYEQYF. The chain combines TRBV5-1 with TRBJ2-7; 7 nucleotides align to TRBD2. Trimming cost V 1 base and J 0 bases; bases outside gene matches: 7. This CDR3 is 16 amino acids long. Germline assignment: CDR1 SGHRS and CDR2 YFSETQ.

The rearrangement links TRBV5-6 to TRBJ2-4, with TRBD2 as a possible D gene (6 bases). The germline gives CDR1 SGHDT, CDR2 YYEEEE. Trimming removed 5 bases at V and 3 bases at J, with 18 bases between. The CDR3 spans 16 residues. This CDR3 is CASRKRWGDGKNIQYF. CDR3 DNA: TGTGCCAGCAGGAAACGCTGGGGGGATGGCAAAAACATTCAGTACTTC.

The chain joins TRBV4-3 to TRBJ1-6, with D possibly matching TRBD1 (5 bases). V gave up 0 bases and J gave up 10 bases, with 16 bases separating them. Germline-derived CDR1 and CDR2 are LGHNA and YSLEER. The CDR3 is 16 residues long. The CDR3 sequence: CASSQDITGGYSPLHF. CDR3 nucleotides: TGCGCCAGCAGCCAAGATATAACCGGGGGATACTCACCCCTCCACTTT.

This clone was detected once. The chain has TRBV5-1 and TRBJ2-3; TRBD1 aligns across 9 bases. CDR1 SGHRS and CDR2 YFSETQ come from the germline V gene. Unmatched junction bases numbered 3, after V lost 4 bases and J lost 6 bases. This CDR3 comprises 13 residues. The chain's CDR3 is CASSLGQGDTQYF. In nucleotides, the CDR3 is TGCGCCAGCAGCCTAGGACAGGGGGATACGCAGTATTTT.

The J gene is TRBJ2-3, the V gene TRBV20-1; D may be TRBD1 (6 bases). The CDR3 is made up of 13 amino acids. Trimming took off 3 bases at V and 5 bases at J, with 12 bases between the two ends. The germline CDR1 and CDR2 sequences are DFQATT and SNEGSKA (reference sequence). CDR3 sequence reads: CSASLGGGDTQYF. The CDR3, as DNA: TGCAGTGCTAGTCTAGGGGGTGGAGATACGCAGTATTTT.

V gene TRBV3-1 (or the pseudogene TRBV3-2) combines with J gene TRBJ1-2; D might be TRBD1 (5 bases). With 1 base removed from V and 4 bases from J, the gap between germline ends came to 10 bases. Germline CDR1 is LGHDT and CDR2 is YNNKEL (reference sequence). The CDR3 runs to 14 residues. CDR3 region: CASSQAGGSYGYTF. The CDR3 nucleotides are TGTGCCAGCAGCCAAGCTGGGGGGTCCTATGGCTACACCTTC.

This chain links TRBV7-8 with TRBJ1-2, with D possibly TRBD1 on 6 matching bases. Trimming pared 1 base from V and 7 bases from J, leaving 10 bases between. The CDR3 consists of 13 residues. CDR1 SGHVS and CDR2 FQNEAQ come from the germline V gene. The CDR3 spells CASSLERQVGYTF. The CDR3 DNA follows: TGTGCCAGCAGCTTAGAGAGACAGGTTGGCTACACCTTC.

This chain links TRBV15 with TRBJ2-7; 9 nucleotides match TRBD2. The CDR3 loop spans 17 amino acids. With 0 bases clipped from V and 5 bases from J, the junction kept 11 bases outside the gene matches. From germline, CDR1 is LNHNV and CDR2 YYDKDF (reference sequence). The CDR3 region has the DNA TGTGCCACCAGCAGAGATTCCCCTGGTAGCGGGAGCGACGAGCAGTACTTC. Its protein product is CATSRDSPGSGSDEQYF.

The chain carries TRBV6-2 or TRBV6-3 and TRBJ2-1; TRBD2 agrees at 7 bases. Germline V gene lookup returns CDR1 MNHEY and CDR2 SVGEGT. J lost 2 bases, V lost 2 bases, and 9 bases had no gene match. The length of the CDR3 is 17 residues. Here the CDR3 reads CASSYGQRDRPYNEQFF. In DNA, the CDR3 is TGTGCCAGCAGTTACGGGCAGCGGGATAGGCCCTACAATGAGCAGTTCTTC.

The table lists this clone with a count of one. V usage is TRBV27 and J usage is TRBJ2-1, with 10 bases that match TRBD1. Unmatched junction bases numbered 9, after V lost 4 bases and J lost 9 bases. Germline V gene lookup returns CDR1 MNHEY and CDR2 SMNVEV (reference sequence). The CDR3 covers 15 residues. CDR3 protein: CASSSRQGARSEQFF. DNA for the CDR3: TGTGCCAGCAGTTCCCGACAGGGGGCACGTAGTGAGCAGTTCTTC.